Listed below are T cell receptor beta chains from one sample, sequenced in a study of follicular helper T cells after annual influenza vaccination. Data came from immunoSEQ multiplex PCR; TCRdb stores just in-frame clones and leaves some out. The sample includes more than 10,000 clones, roughly 77% of them seen just once. This specimen was CXCR5- memory CD4+ T cells sorted from blood, taken on the day of influenza vaccination. The receptors stem from an adult who received the influenza vaccine. Each CDR3 is given with its conserved first and last residue. Fields, in order: CDR3 DNA, CDR3 protein, D gene, J gene, clone size, V gene. A D gene is named only where the DNA matches it firmly. Size is omitted from some rows. Given values are once, few, many or a class for expanded clones.

CDR3nt: TGTGCCAGCAGACAGACCGGGAGGGGCGAGCAGTACTTC; CDR3aa: CASRQTGRGEQYF; d_gene: TRBD2; j_gene: TRBJ2-7; abundance: NA; v_gene: TRBV6-5
CDR3nt: TGTGCCAGCAGCTTATCTCGGTCCGGGACTAGCGGCTACAATGAGCAGTTCTTC; CDR3aa: CASSLSRSGTSGYNEQFF; d_gene: TRBD2; j_gene: TRBJ2-1; abundance: once; v_gene: TRBV7-9
CDR3nt: TGCAGCGTTGATAGGACAGAGGTAGCTTTCTTT; CDR3aa: CSVDRTEVAFF; d_gene: NA; j_gene: TRBJ1-1; abundance: NA; v_gene: TRBV29-1
CDR3nt: TGTGCCAGCTCACCGCTCGAGACTCCGAACACTGAAGCTTTCTTT; CDR3aa: CASSPLETPNTEAFF; d_gene: NA; j_gene: TRBJ1-1; abundance: NA; v_gene: TRBV18
CDR3nt: TGTGCCAGCACTAGGGATTTGGGCAAAAACATTCAGTACTTC; CDR3aa: CASTRDLGKNIQYF; d_gene: NA; j_gene: TRBJ2-4; abundance: NA; v_gene: TRBV6-1
CDR3nt: TGTGCCAGCAGTTGGAATAGCGGGAGAAACGAGCAGTACTTC; CDR3aa: CASSWNSGRNEQYF; d_gene: TRBD2; j_gene: TRBJ2-7; abundance: NA; v_gene: TRBV27
CDR3nt: TGCGCCAGCAGCACGGACGGCAGCTACGAGCAGTACTTC; CDR3aa: CASSTDGSYEQYF; d_gene: NA; j_gene: TRBJ2-7; abundance: few; v_gene: TRBV5-1
CDR3nt: TGCGCCAGCAGTGAGGCGGGGTACACAGATACGCAGTATTTT; CDR3aa: CASSEAGYTDTQYF; d_gene: NA; j_gene: TRBJ2-3; abundance: NA; v_gene: TRBV10-2
CDR3nt: TGTGCCAGCAGCAAAGCGCGACAGGGGTATGGAAACACCGGGGAGCTGTTTTTT; CDR3aa: CASSKARQGYGNTGELFF; d_gene: NA; j_gene: TRBJ2-2; abundance: NA; v_gene: TRBV21-1
CDR3nt: TGTGCCAGCAGTCGTCGGTCCGGGGTAACTGAAGCTTTCTTT; CDR3aa: CASSRRSGVTEAFF; d_gene: NA; j_gene: TRBJ1-1; abundance: NA; v_gene: TRBV28
CDR3nt: TGCGCCAGCAGCTTGGTTAGGTCTAGCGGGGGAAACTACAATGAGCAGTTCTTC; CDR3aa: CASSLVRSSGGNYNEQFF; d_gene: TRBD2; j_gene: TRBJ2-1; abundance: NA; v_gene: TRBV5-1
CDR3nt: TGTGCCAGCAGCGTCCGGGACAGCTCCTACAATGAGCAGTTCTTC; CDR3aa: CASSVRDSSYNEQFF; d_gene: TRBD1; j_gene: TRBJ2-1; abundance: NA; v_gene: TRBV7-2
CDR3nt: TGTGCCAGCAGCTTGGGGACTAGCGGGGGCCAAGAGACCCAGTACTTC; CDR3aa: CASSLGTSGGQETQYF; d_gene: TRBD2; j_gene: TRBJ2-5; abundance: NA; v_gene: TRBV5-4
CDR3nt: TGTGCCAGCAGCTACTCGGGGACCCCGTTCCTAGCGGGAGAGGCCGGGGAGCTGTTTTTT; CDR3aa: CASSYSGTPFLAGEAGELFF; d_gene: TRBD2; j_gene: TRBJ2-2; abundance: NA; v_gene: TRBV9
CDR3nt: TGCGCCAGCAGCTTAGCGGGAGAGATAACAGATACGCAGTATTTT; CDR3aa: CASSLAGEITDTQYF; d_gene: TRBD2; j_gene: TRBJ2-3; abundance: NA; v_gene: TRBV5-1
CDR3nt: TGTGCCAGCAGTCGCCGGACAGAACATAATTCACCCCTCCACTTT; CDR3aa: CASSRRTEHNSPLHF; d_gene: NA; j_gene: TRBJ1-6; abundance: few; v_gene: TRBV6-5
CDR3nt: TGCGCCAGCAGCTTACTACTAGCGGGAGGGGGTGAGCAGTTCTTC; CDR3aa: CASSLLLAGGGEQFF; d_gene: TRBD2; j_gene: TRBJ2-1; abundance: NA; v_gene: TRBV5-1
CDR3nt: TGTGCCAGCAGGGGGACTAGCGGGGCTTACGAGCAGTACTTC; CDR3aa: CASRGTSGAYEQYF; d_gene: TRBD2; j_gene: TRBJ2-7; abundance: few; v_gene: TRBV6-1
CDR3nt: TGTGCCAGCAGCTCGGGACAGACCAATGAGCAGTTCTTC; CDR3aa: CASSSGQTNEQFF; d_gene: TRBD1; j_gene: TRBJ2-1; abundance: NA; v_gene: TRBV7-3
CDR3nt: TGTGCCAGCAGCCTTAGTGGTTTTAAGGGGCGACCGAACACCGGGGAGCTGTTTTTT; CDR3aa: CASSLSGFKGRPNTGELFF; d_gene: NA; j_gene: TRBJ2-2; abundance: NA; v_gene: TRBV7-9
CDR3nt: TGTGCCTGGAGTGTAATTTTGGGCGGGCGGTACAATGAGCAGTTCTTC; CDR3aa: CAWSVILGGRYNEQFF; d_gene: NA; j_gene: TRBJ2-1; abundance: NA; v_gene: TRBV30
CDR3nt: TGTGCCAGCAGCCTTACAGGTGGAGACAATCAGCCCCAGCATTTT; CDR3aa: CASSLTGGDNQPQHF; d_gene: NA; j_gene: TRBJ1-5; abundance: NA; v_gene: TRBV4-2
CDR3nt: TGTGCCAGCACCTCAATCCGGGGGGAGGCTGGAAACACCATATATTTT; CDR3aa: CASTSIRGEAGNTIYF; d_gene: NA; j_gene: TRBJ1-3; abundance: NA; v_gene: TRBV25-1
CDR3nt: TGCGCCAGCAGCCAAAACCGGGACAGGGTTTTGTCTATCAATGAGCAGTTCTTC; CDR3aa: CASSQNRDRVLSINEQFF; d_gene: TRBD1; j_gene: TRBJ2-1; abundance: NA; v_gene: TRBV4-3
CDR3nt: TGTGCCACCAGCAGAGAAGGTCTAGCGGGGGGGCGAGCAGATACGCAGTATTTT; CDR3aa: CATSREGLAGGRADTQYF; d_gene: TRBD2; j_gene: TRBJ2-3; abundance: few; v_gene: TRBV15
CDR3nt: TGTGCCAGCAGCCGGGACAGGGTATCCTACAATGAGCAGTTCTTC; CDR3aa: CASSRDRVSYNEQFF; d_gene: TRBD1; j_gene: TRBJ2-1; abundance: NA; v_gene: TRBV6-4
CDR3nt: TGTGCCAGCGGCGGGACTGCCGGCGAGCAGTACTTC; CDR3aa: CASGGTAGEQYF; d_gene: NA; j_gene: TRBJ2-7; abundance: once; v_gene: TRBV6-6
CDR3nt: TGTGCCAGCAGTCTACAGGTGAACACTGAAGCTTTCTTT; CDR3aa: CASSLQVNTEAFF; d_gene: NA; j_gene: TRBJ1-1; abundance: few; v_gene: TRBV14
CDR3nt: TGTGCCAGCAGTTCGGGACAGGGATATTCCTACGAGCAGTACTTC; CDR3aa: CASSSGQGYSYEQYF; d_gene: TRBD1; j_gene: TRBJ2-7; abundance: NA; v_gene: TRBV6-6
CDR3nt: TGTGCCAGCAGGGCGGGACAAGGAACTGAAGCTTTCTTT; CDR3aa: CASRAGQGTEAFF; d_gene: NA; j_gene: TRBJ1-1; abundance: NA; v_gene: TRBV6-6
CDR3nt: TGCGCCAGCAGCCCCAGAGTCACAGATACGCAGTATTTT; CDR3aa: CASSPRVTDTQYF; d_gene: NA; j_gene: TRBJ2-3; abundance: NA; v_gene: TRBV4-3
CDR3nt: TGTGCCAGCACCCTCCAGGGTAATCAGGGTGGCTACACCTTC; CDR3aa: CASTLQGNQGGYTF; d_gene: NA; j_gene: TRBJ1-2; abundance: NA; v_gene: TRBV28
CDR3nt: TGTGCCAGCAGCCAGATCCCGAATGAGCAGTTCTTC; CDR3aa: CASSQIPNEQFF; d_gene: NA; j_gene: TRBJ2-1; abundance: NA; v_gene: TRBV14
CDR3nt: TGCAGCGTTGAGAGGGGAAAAGAGACCCAGTACTTC; CDR3aa: CSVERGKETQYF; d_gene: NA; j_gene: TRBJ2-5; abundance: once; v_gene: TRBV29-1
CDR3nt: TGTGCCACCGGGACAGGGGAAACCAATGAGCAGTTCTTC; CDR3aa: CATGTGETNEQFF; d_gene: TRBD1; j_gene: TRBJ2-1; abundance: NA; v_gene: TRBV10-3
CDR3nt: TGTGCCAGCTCACAGCTCTCCGGGACCGCGAACTCTGGGGCCAACGTCCTGACTTTC; CDR3aa: CASSQLSGTANSGANVLTF; d_gene: NA; j_gene: TRBJ2-6; abundance: NA; v_gene: TRBV18
CDR3nt: TGTGCCAGCAGTGATGGGGACAGGTCCACAGATACGCAGTATTTT; CDR3aa: CASSDGDRSTDTQYF; d_gene: TRBD1; j_gene: TRBJ2-3; abundance: NA; v_gene: TRBV2
CDR3nt: TGCGCCAGCAGCCAAGTGGTCCCTGGTGAGCAGTTCTTC; CDR3aa: CASSQVVPGEQFF; d_gene: NA; j_gene: TRBJ2-1; abundance: NA; v_gene: TRBV4-3
CDR3nt: TGTGCCAGCAGTCGGGGGGGGAGTGAGACCCAGTACTTC; CDR3aa: CASSRGGSETQYF; d_gene: TRBD2; j_gene: TRBJ2-5; abundance: NA; v_gene: TRBV7-2
CDR3nt: TGTGCCAGCAGACCCCCGGTGACAGGCTCATTCGAGGGCTACACCTTC; CDR3aa: CASRPPVTGSFEGYTF; d_gene: NA; j_gene: TRBJ1-2; abundance: NA; v_gene: TRBV6-6
CDR3nt: TGTGCCAGTAGTATAACCCCACAGAACACTGAAGCTTTCTTT; CDR3aa: CASSITPQNTEAFF; d_gene: NA; j_gene: TRBJ1-1; abundance: NA; v_gene: TRBV19
CDR3nt: TGTGCCAGCAGCTTTAACCGTAATCAGCCCCAGCATTTT; CDR3aa: CASSFNRNQPQHF; d_gene: NA; j_gene: TRBJ1-5; abundance: once; v_gene: TRBV5-8
CDR3nt: TGTGCCAGCTCACCCCAGACCCAAAACACCGGGGAGCTGTTTTTT; CDR3aa: CASSPQTQNTGELFF; d_gene: NA; j_gene: TRBJ2-2; abundance: NA; v_gene: TRBV18
CDR3nt: TGTGCCAGCAGTGGACGTAGCGGGGTACAAGAGACCCAGTACTTC; CDR3aa: CASSGRSGVQETQYF; d_gene: TRBD2; j_gene: TRBJ2-5; abundance: NA; v_gene: TRBV2
CDR3nt: TGCGCCAGCAGTCAAAAGTTCTTC; CDR3aa: CASSQKFF; d_gene: NA; j_gene: TRBJ2-1; abundance: NA; v_gene: TRBV23-1
CDR3nt: TGTGCCAGCAGTGCCCTTATTGAACTGGAAGCTTTCTTT; CDR3aa: CASSALIELEAFF; d_gene: NA; j_gene: TRBJ1-1; abundance: NA; v_gene: TRBV6-1
CDR3nt: TGTGCCAGCAGCTTGGTCAGGGGTGAGACCCAGTACTTC; CDR3aa: CASSLVRGETQYF; d_gene: NA; j_gene: TRBJ2-5; abundance: NA; v_gene: TRBV5-6